The 14 T cell receptor beta chains given below trace back to one sample, sequenced in a study of blood T cells in healthy people across ages. Together with a sample-barcoded 5' primer, a J-beta primer mix was included in a second PCR lasting roughly 6 to 12 cycles. TCRdb redid the calling of the 5' RACE reads with MiXCR, one entry per CDR3 protein. The profile shows around 520,000 distinct CDR3 sequences, about 27% of them singletons. The same data also went into a second study, on T cells of mothers and their children.

Sequencing used blood. These receptors were collected from a boy between 2 and 10 years old in good health.

The chain recombines TRBV6-6 with TRBJ2-5, with TRBD1 matching 10 bases. Germline values: CDR1 MNHNY, CDR2 SVGAGI (reference sequence). CDR3 length: 15 residues. The V and J ends lost 8 bases and 1 base, in that order; junction bases with no gene match: 7. The CDR3 coding sequence is TGTGCCAGCGTACAGGGACAGGGGCTCCAAGAGACCCAGTACTTC. The encoded protein is CASVQGQGLQETQYF.

This clonotype turned up a few times. This chain uses TRBV6-6 with TRBJ1-2; D not certain. Trimming stripped 2 bases from V and 2 bases from J, with 6 bases between. CDR1 and CDR2 (germline): MNHNY, SVGAGI (reference sequence). The CDR3 is made up of 13 amino acids. The CDR3 reads CASSYGRNYGYTF. The CDR3 nucleotides read TGTGCCAGCAGTTACGGGCGAAACTATGGCTACACCTTC.

This rearrangement joins TRBV11-2 to TRBJ1-1; TRBD1 might be the D (5 bases). This CDR3 spans 14 amino acids. Germline CDR1 SGHAT, CDR2 FQNNGV. Trimming shortened V by 1 base and J by 5 bases, and 11 bases separated the two germline ends. In nucleotides, the CDR3 is TGTGCCAGCAGCTTAGCAGGGATTGCGACTGAAGCTTTCTTT. This codes for CASSLAGIATEAFF.

The chain carries TRBV7-2 and TRBJ2-5; D might be TRBD2 (6 bases). This CDR3 has 14 amino acids. V was trimmed by 2 bases and J by 6 bases, leaving 13 bases between them. Per the germline V gene, CDR1 is SGHTA and CDR2 is FQGNSA. Written as DNA, the CDR3 is TGTGCCAGCAGCTTAAATCTCCGGGGGAAGACCCAGTACTTC. Amino acids: CASSLNLRGKTQYF.

This clonotype turned up a few times. The chain is built from TRBV2 and TRBJ2-1; unclear D gene. Germline CDR1 reads SNHLY; CDR2 reads FYNNEI. Trimming pared 5 bases from V and 5 bases from J, leaving 10 bases between. The CDR3 covers 13 residues. The CDR3 reads CASSLRVNNEQFF. The DNA of the CDR3 is TGTGCCAGCAGTCTTAGGGTTAACAATGAGCAGTTCTTC.

The V and J genes are TRBV5-5 and TRBJ1-4; D not resolved. CDR1 and CDR2 from the germline V gene are SGHKS and YYEKEE (reference sequence). There are 15 residues in the CDR3. Trimming left V 0 bases short and J 8 bases short, with 14 bases between. DNA of the CDR3: TGTGCCAGCAGCTTGGTGCTCCAGATGGAGGAAAAACTGTTTTTT. This encodes CASSLVLQMEEKLFF.

This clonotype came up a few times. J is TRBJ2-1 and V is TRBV27, with D possibly called TRBD1 or TRBD2 (6 bases each). The end of the DNA fits TRBJ2-5 better, so the J call may be wrong. Germline V gene sequence: CDR1 MNHEY, CDR2 SMNVEV (reference sequence). This CDR3 comprises 17 residues. The CDR3 nucleotides are TGTGCCAGCAGTTTATATCCCGATTTGGGGGGCTTGGAGACCCAGTACTTC. It yields the protein CASSLYPDLGGLETQYF.

V is TRBV7-2 and J is TRBJ1-2; 9 nucleotides line up with TRBD1. V dropped 3 bases and J dropped 4; count of bases not matched to a gene: 3. The CDR3 runs 14 residues. Per germline, CDR1 SGHTA and CDR2 FQGNSA. In nucleotides, the CDR3 is TGTGCCAGCAGCTTTAGGACAGGGGTCTATGGCTACACCTTC. This translates into CASSFRTGVYGYTF.

J is TRBJ2-5 and V is TRBV7-2; TRBD1 matches 8 bases. From germline, CDR1 is SGHTA and CDR2 FQGNSA. This CDR3 is 16 amino acids long. V trimming: 1 base; J trimming: 5 bases; junction bases outside the gene matches: 9. CDR3 bases: TGTGCCAGCAGCTTAGTCGCTGGACAGGGCTATGAGACCCAGTACTTC. Protein: CASSLVAGQGYETQYF.

DNA for the CDR3: TGTGCCAGCAGCCTTGGAGGGGGCCTCACTGAAGCTTTCTTT. It is translated as CASSLGGGLTEAFF. The genes are TRBV5-5 and TRBJ1-1; 7 positions agree with TRBD1. J gave up 4 bases and V 4 bases, and 7 bases lay outside the gene matches. The CDR3 is 14 residues long. The germline V gene has CDR1 SGHKS and CDR2 YYEKEE (reference sequence).

This clonotype has just a few counts. Given the absence of the conserved phenylalanine or tryptophan at the CDR3 end, a read error is likely. The chain joins TRBV18 to TRBJ2-5; 7 positions match TRBD1. There are 14 residues in the CDR3. V lost 1 base, J lost 1 base, and 0 bases stayed unmatched. CDR1 and CDR2 (germline): KGHSH, LQKENI. CDR3 loop: CASSPQGAQETQYL. In nucleotides, the CDR3 is TGTGCCAGCTCACCACAGGGGGCCCAAGAGACCCAGTACTTA.

This clonotype was picked up a small number of times. The gene calls are TRBV20-1 and TRBJ1-1; TRBD1 might be the D (5 bases). This CDR3 is built from 14 residues. CDR1 and CDR2 (germline): DFQATT, SNEGSKA (reference sequence). The germline V and J ends were trimmed by 6 bases and 3 bases, with 17 bases remaining between them. The CDR3 bases are TGCAGTGCCGCCGAGGGCGGGGGGGACACTGAAGCTTTCTTT. As protein: CSAAEGGGDTEAFF.

This chain uses TRBV2 with TRBJ2-2, with 9 bases aligning to TRBD2. The germline CDR1 and CDR2 sequences are SNHLY and FYNNEI. CDR3 size: 15 residues. After removal of 5 bases from V and 4 bases from J, the junction contained 5 bases not matched to a gene. The CDR3 bases are TGTGCCAGCAGTACCCTAGCGGGATTCACCGGGGAGCTGTTTTTT. Protein product: CASSTLAGFTGELFF.

In its sample, this clonotype was seen a few times. At one boundary the junction diverges from the germline segment, which might be a read error. The CDR3 sequence is CASSLWAQTSDEQYF. The CDR3 nucleotides read TGCGCCAGCAGCTTGTGGGCACAGACCTCCGACGAGCAGTACTTC. The chain employs TRBV5-1 and TRBJ2-7; no firm D call. Germline CDR1 reads SGHRS; CDR2 reads YFSETQ. CDR3 length: 15 residues.